Listed below are T cell receptor beta chains from one sample, sequenced in a study of Graves' ophthalmopathy and Graves' hyperthyroidism. TCRdb re-called the multiplex PCR reads through MiXCR, storing one row per CDR3 protein. The table lists hundreds of thousands of distinct CDR3 sequences, about two fifths of them singletons. Sequenced material: peripheral blood. These receptors originate from an adult man with Graves' ophthalmopathy. Each CDR3 is given with its conserved first and last residue. The D gene is left open where the match is weak. Expanded clones are given a class, and other clones once, few, many or no size at all.

j_call | clone_size | d_call | v_call | cdr3_nt | cdr3_aa
TRBJ1-4 | many | NA | TRBV24-1 | TGTGCCACCAGTGACCCGGACGGGGAAAAACTGTTTTTT | CATSDPDGEKLFF
TRBJ2-7 | many | TRBD2 | TRBV5-1 | TGCGCCAGCAGCCTCACGGGGGGGGACGAGCAGTACTTC | CASSLTGGDEQYF
TRBJ2-6 | NA | NA | TRBV11-2 | TGTGCCAGCAGCTTAGGTTATGGAGGGGCCAACGTCCTGACTTTC | CASSLGYGGANVLTF
TRBJ1-2 | NA | NA | TRBV7-9 | TGTGCCAGCAGCCAGCTTGCGGGTGGCTACACCTTC | CASSQLAGGYTF
TRBJ1-5 | many | NA | TRBV20-1 | TGCAGTGCTGCACAGCGCAATCAGCCCCAGCATTTT | CSAAQRNQPQHF
TRBJ1-1 | many | NA | TRBV7-9 | TGTGCCAGCAGCTTAGCGGTGGGGGTGGACACTGAAGCTTTCTTT | CASSLAVGVDTEAFF
TRBJ2-7 | NA | TRBD1 | TRBV12-3/TRBV12-4 | TGTGCCAGCAGTTTAGCGGACAGGCTTGTTGGCGAGCAGTACTTC | CASSLADRLVGEQYF
TRBJ2-1 | few | NA | TRBV29-1 | TGCAGCGTTGAGGGGCGGGGTGGCAATGAGCAGTTCTTC | CSVEGRGGNEQFF
TRBJ1-5 | many | NA | TRBV19 | TGTGCCAGTAGTATAGCCGACAGCGAGAATCAGCCCCAGCATTTT | CASSIADSENQPQHF
TRBJ1-1 | few | NA | TRBV6-5 | TGTGCCAGCAGCTCAGGGATCGCGGGCACTGAAGCTTTCTTT | CASSSGIAGTEAFF
TRBJ1-2 | NA | TRBD1 | TRBV14 | TGTGCCAGCAGCCTTTCGGACAGGGGGGGTGGCTACACCTTC | CASSLSDRGGGYTF
TRBJ2-2 | NA | TRBD1 | TRBV4-1 | TGTGCCAGCAGCATCCGGGACAGGGCGAACACCGGGGAGCTGTTTTTT | CASSIRDRANTGELFF
TRBJ2-2 | many | NA | TRBV19 | TGTGCCAGTAGCATGACCAGGGACCGGGAGCTGTTTTTT | CASSMTRDRELFF
TRBJ2-6 | once | NA | TRBV6-5 | TGTGCCAGCAGAACCGGACGGGGGGCGGGCAACGTCCTGACTTTC | CASRTGRGAGNVLTF
TRBJ1-1 | many | TRBD1 | TRBV2 | TGTGCCAGCAGTGATACAGGGGGCGCGTTAGGGGAAGCTTTCTTT | CASSDTGGALGEAFF
TRBJ1-3 | NA | NA | TRBV2 | TGTGCCAGCAGTGAATTCGGTGCGGCAGAATATGGAAACACCATATATTTT | CASSEFGAAEYGNTIYF
TRBJ1-1 | many | NA | TRBV2 | TGTGCCAGCAGCATTTTACAGGGATGGAACACTGAAGCTTTCTTT | CASSILQGWNTEAFF
TRBJ1-2 | once | NA | TRBV10-3 | TGTGCCATCAGTGCTGGGAGCGGCTCTAACTATGGCTACACCTTC | CAISAGSGSNYGYTF
TRBJ2-2 | few | NA | TRBV7-3 | TGTGCCAGCAGCTTAATGAATTGGGGGCTGGGCACCGGGGAGCTGTTTTTT | CASSLMNWGLGTGELFF
TRBJ1-5 | NA | TRBD1 | TRBV6-1 | TGTGCCAGCAGTAAAGCGCGGGTAGGGGGCCGTCAGCCCCAGCATTTT | CASSKARVGGRQPQHF
TRBJ1-6 | NA | TRBD1 | TRBV5-1 | TGCGCCAGCAGCTTGGCGACAGGGACGGGCTCACCCCTCCACTTT | CASSLATGTGSPLHF
TRBJ1-4 | NA | NA | TRBV5-1 | TGCGCCAGTACCACCGGACAGCTTTCAACTAATGAAAAACTGTTTTTT | CASTTGQLSTNEKLFF
TRBJ1-1 | NA | NA | TRBV4-1 | TGCGCCAGCAGCCGAGGGACGAACACTGAAGCTTTCTTT | CASSRGTNTEAFF
TRBJ2-6 | many | NA | TRBV7-3 | TGTGCCAGCAGCCGATCAACAGGGACTGGGGCCAACGTCCTGACTTTC | CASSRSTGTGANVLTF
TRBJ1-1 | many | TRBD1 | TRBV12-3/TRBV12-4 | TGTGCCAGCAGTTTAACCCCCCTTCGACAGGGCACTGAAGCTTTCTTT | CASSLTPLRQGTEAFF
TRBJ2-3 | few | NA | TRBV7-3 | TGTGCCAGCAGCTTAGCACCAGATACGCAGTATTTT | CASSLAPDTQYF
TRBJ1-2 | NA | TRBD1 | TRBV15 | TGTGCTAGAGTTCCCGACAGGGCCTATGGCTACACCTTC | CARVPDRAYGYTF
TRBJ1-5 | NA | TRBD1 | TRBV19 | TGTGCCAGTGACCGGACAGGGGGCTGGAGCAATCAGCCCCAGCATTTT | CASDRTGGWSNQPQHF
TRBJ2-2 | few | NA | TRBV11-3 | TGTGCCAGCAGCAATCCGAGGACACAGGGATCCACCGGGGAGCTGTTTTTT | CASSNPRTQGSTGELFF
TRBJ2-5 | many | TRBD2 | TRBV24-1 | TGTGCCACCAGTCCCTCGGGGACTAGCAAACAAGAGACCCAGTACTTC | CATSPSGTSKQETQYF
TRBJ1-1 | once | NA | TRBV9 | TGTGCCAGCAGCGTAGGGCGGGCGGCTACTGAAGCTTTCTTT | CASSVGRAATEAFF
TRBJ2-7 | many | TRBD1 | TRBV20-1 | TGCAGTGCTAGAGATTGGACAGGGAGGTACGAGCAGTACTTC | CSARDWTGRYEQYF
TRBJ1-4 | many | TRBD1 | TRBV4-3 | TGCGCCAGCAGCCAGGGACAGGCGGGTGAAAAACTGTTTTTT | CASSQGQAGEKLFF
TRBJ1-6 | many | TRBD1 | TRBV5-6 | TGTGCCAGCAGCTTTGGGACAGCACCCCTCCACTTT | CASSFGTAPLHF
TRBJ2-7 | once | NA | TRBV10-3 | TGTGCCATCAGTGAAACATACAGGGACTACGAGCAGTACTTC | CAISETYRDYEQYF
TRBJ2-5 | once | NA | TRBV7-9 | TGTGCCAGCAGCACCAGCCCCTCGGCAGGGGTTCGGGAGACCCAGTACTTC | CASSTSPSAGVRETQYF
TRBJ2-7 | NA | TRBD1 | TRBV11-2 | TGTGCCAGCAACAGACGAATAGGGGGCCACGAGCAGTACTTC | CASNRRIGGHEQYF
TRBJ1-5 | many | NA | TRBV14 | TGTGCCAGCAGCCAAGAGATTAGGACGGATAGCAATCAGCCCCAGCATTTT | CASSQEIRTDSNQPQHF
TRBJ2-6 | NA | TRBD1 | TRBV7-9 | TGTGCAACCGGGACAGGGAAGAGCTCTGGGGCCAACGTCCTGACTTTC | CATGTGKSSGANVLTF
TRBJ1-1 | few | TRBD1 | TRBV2 | TGTGCCTGGAGGAGGGAGACAGGGATAGCTTTCTTT | CAWRRETGIAFF
TRBJ1-3 | NA | NA | TRBV7-2 | TGTGCCAGCAGCCAGCCTGAGGCGGGGTCTGGAAACACCATATATTTT | CASSQPEAGSGNTIYF
TRBJ1-5 | NA | TRBD1 | TRBV29-1 | TGCAGTGGACAGGGCGGGACTGATCAGCCCCAGCATTTT | CSGQGGTDQPQHF
TRBJ1-2 | many | NA | TRBV7-3 | TGTGCCAGCGGGCCGGGGGGGCGTGATGGCTACACCTTC | CASGPGGRDGYTF
TRBJ1-6 | many | NA | TRBV27 | TGTGCCAGCAGTTCGGCTCATAATTCACCCCTCCACTTT | CASSSAHNSPLHF
TRBJ2-7 | few | NA | TRBV12-3/TRBV12-4 | TGTGCCAGCCTAACCGGACCGGGACTCCTTACCTACGAGCAGTACTTC | CASLTGPGLLTYEQYF
TRBJ1-5 | many | NA | TRBV15 | TGTGCCACCAGCAGAGTAGGGGGGGATCAGCCCCAGCATTTT | CATSRVGGDQPQHF
TRBJ2-7 | few | NA | TRBV6-5 | TGTGCCAGCACTGGGACCGGTTACGAGCAGTACTTC | CASTGTGYEQYF
TRBJ2-5 | many | TRBD2 | TRBV7-2 | TGTGCCAGCAGCTTATATCTAGTAGCGGGCCAAGAGACCCAGTACTTC | CASSLYLVAGQETQYF
TRBJ1-4 | many | NA | TRBV7-9 | TGTGCCAGCAGCCAAGTGAGCCGGCGATATGAAAAACTGTTTTTT | CASSQVSRRYEKLFF
TRBJ1-1 | NA | TRBD1 | TRBV4-2 | TGTGCCAGCAGCCTGAGGGGGCGAGGGGGTGAAGCTTTCTTT | CASSLRGRGGEAFF
TRBJ1-2 | many | NA | TRBV7-2 | TGTGCCAGCAGCCCCTCCGGGATTGTGTGGCGTGGCTACACCTTC | CASSPSGIVWRGYTF
TRBJ1-2 | many | NA | TRBV29-1 | TGCAGCGGGGCAGGAGACTATGGCTACACCTTC | CSGAGDYGYTF
TRBJ1-5 | many | NA | TRBV14 | TGTGCCAGCAGTCGGACAGCGCGAGGGGCCCAGCATTTT | CASSRTARGAQHF
TRBJ2-5 | NA | NA | TRBV29-1 | TGCAGCGTCCCCGGGCAGGGCGCGGAGACCCAGTACTTC | CSVPGQGAETQYF
TRBJ1-1 | NA | NA | TRBV7-3 | TGTGCCAGCAGCTTAATGGGATATTTTGGTGCCCTTGATGGGGGCACTGAAGCTTTCTTT | CASSLMGYFGALDGGTEAFF
TRBJ1-2 | NA | NA | TRBV19 | TGTGCCAGTAGTACCCAAATCGACGGCCCTATGAGGGGCTACACCTTC | CASSTQIDGPMRGYTF
TRBJ1-4 | many | TRBD1 | TRBV5-1 | TGCGCCAGCAGCCAGGGACAGCCTTGGGAAAAACTGTTTTTT | CASSQGQPWEKLFF